A selection of T cell receptor beta chains follows, all from one sample in a study of blood T cell repertoires in COVID-19. TCRdb keeps only in-frame clones here, not all; method: immunoSEQ multiplex PCR. Of 99,000 or so clones in the sample, about 80% are singletons; the top ten hold 2.5% to 4%. Source material: peripheral blood. The receptors were sampled from a woman older than 75 with active or convalescent COVID-19. CDR3s include the opening cysteine and the closing phenylalanine or tryptophan. A D gene is named only where the DNA matches it firmly. The size field is filled for only some rows; it gives once, few, many or a size class.

j_call clone_size v_call d_call cdr3_aa cdr3_nt
TRBJ2-7 NA TRBV4-1 NA CASSLSRDNSYEQYF TGCGCCAGCAGTCTTAGTCGGGACAACTCCTACGAGCAGTACTTC
TRBJ1-2 once TRBV24-1 TRBD1 CATSDYSPGQGPYGYTF TGTGCCACCAGTGATTACTCACCGGGACAGGGCCCCTATGGCTACACCTTC
TRBJ2-3 NA TRBV4-1 NA CASSHPVTDTQYF TGCGCCAGCAGCCACCCAGTCACAGATACGCAGTATTTT
TRBJ2-7 NA TRBV19 TRBD1 CASSRLPGQTFYEQYF TGTGCCAGTAGTAGACTTCCGGGACAGACGTTTTACGAGCAGTACTTC
TRBJ2-7 once TRBV9 NA CASSAPGKYEQYF TGTGCCAGCAGCGCCCCGGGAAAATACGAGCAGTACTTC
TRBJ1-1 NA TRBV28 NA CASSTGTSGTRAFF TGTGCCAGCAGCACCGGGACGTCCGGGACTAGAGCTTTCTTT
TRBJ1-5 NA TRBV5-6 NA CASSLLASNQPQHF TGTGCCAGCAGCTTGCTGGCTAGCAATCAGCCCCAGCATTTT
TRBJ1-4 NA TRBV4-1 NA CASRLGLVDEKLFF TGCGCCAGCAGATTGGGACTGGTTGATGAAAAACTGTTTTTT
TRBJ1-2 NA TRBV11-2 TRBD1 CASSLGDSPRENGYTF TGTGCCAGCAGCTTGGGGGACAGCCCCCGCGAGAATGGCTACACCTTC
TRBJ1-1 few TRBV9 NA CASSYGQHTEAFF TGTGCCAGCAGCTATGGACAGCACACTGAAGCTTTCTTT
TRBJ1-5 NA TRBV3-1/TRBV3-2 NA CASSHGQLLNPQHF TGTGCCAGCAGCCACGGACAGCTCCTAAATCCCCAGCATTTT
TRBJ2-1 NA TRBV9 TRBD2 CASSDSGLSYNEQFF TGTGCCAGCAGCGATAGCGGGCTCTCCTACAATGAGCAGTTCTTC
TRBJ2-1 NA TRBV5-4 TRBD2 CASIELGAGGSSYNEQFF TGTGCCAGCATTGAACTGGGAGCGGGGGGGAGCTCCTACAATGAGCAGTTCTTC
TRBJ1-2 NA TRBV6-5 NA CASSYRGGGYGYTF TGTGCCAGCAGTTACAGGGGGGGCGGCTATGGCTACACCTTC
TRBJ1-2 NA TRBV6-5 NA CASSSPLGAAYGYTF TGTGCCAGCAGTTCTCCTCTGGGGGCAGCTTATGGCTACACCTTC
TRBJ1-1 NA TRBV19 NA CASSMTVNTEAFF TGTGCCAGTAGTATGACAGTGAACACTGAAGCTTTCTTT
TRBJ2-7 NA TRBV7-9 NA CASSLDPGREGGEQYF TGTGCCAGCAGCTTAGACCCGGGACGGGAAGGGGGTGAGCAGTACTTC
TRBJ1-6 NA TRBV30 TRBD1 CAWRQGKYNSPLHF TGTGCCTGGAGACAGGGGAAATATAATTCACCCCTCCACTTT
TRBJ2-7 once TRBV11-2 NA CASSLRAGYEQYF TGTGCCAGCAGCTTACGAGCAGGCTACGAGCAGTACTTC
TRBJ1-2 NA TRBV15 NA CATSRGSTDGYTF TGTGCCACCAGCAGGGGTTCGACTGACGGCTACACCTTC
TRBJ1-2 NA TRBV15 NA CATSGIKGGSANYGYTF TGTGCCACCAGCGGAATCAAGGGAGGATCCGCTAACTATGGCTACACCTTC
TRBJ1-1 NA TRBV5-6 TRBD1 CASSYFRDRGADTEAFF TGTGCCAGCAGCTACTTCCGGGACAGGGGCGCGGACACTGAAGCTTTCTTT
TRBJ1-3 NA TRBV12-5 NA CASGLVLAGYSGNTIYF TGTGCTAGTGGTTTGGTACTGGCAGGCTACTCTGGAAACACCATATATTTT
TRBJ1-2 NA TRBV18 NA CASSPLGGQDGYTF TGTGCCAGCTCACCCTTGGGGGGGCAGGATGGCTACACCTTC
TRBJ2-2 NA TRBV2 TRBD1 CASKIGQAHTGELFF TGTGCCAGCAAGATAGGACAGGCGCACACCGGGGAGCTGTTTTTT
TRBJ1-1 NA TRBV27 TRBD1 CASSKQGGDTEAFF TGTGCCAGCAGTAAACAGGGGGGGGACACTGAAGCTTTCTTT
TRBJ2-5 NA TRBV5-6 NA CASSSSGTLTLRSETQYF TGTGCCAGCAGCTCTTCCGGGACACTGACCCTGAGAAGCGAGACCCAGTACTTC
TRBJ1-3 NA TRBV28 TRBD1 CASNGIGGGGSGNTIYF TGTGCCAGCAATGGAATAGGGGGCGGAGGATCTGGAAACACCATATATTTT
TRBJ2-7 NA TRBV6-5 NA CASRWGPSYEQYF TGTGCCAGCAGATGGGGGCCCTCCTACGAGCAGTACTTC
TRBJ1-1 few TRBV5-1 NA CASSLEGVTEAFF TGCGCCAGCAGCTTGGAGGGGGTAACTGAAGCTTTCTTT
TRBJ1-5 NA TRBV28 TRBD1 CASRTPQGEGGSNQPQHF TGTGCCAGCAGAACCCCACAGGGGGAAGGAGGTAGCAATCAGCCCCAGCATTTT
TRBJ1-2 NA TRBV5-4 TRBD1 CASSSGQGGVYGYTF TGTGCCAGCAGCTCGGGACAGGGGGGGGTTTATGGCTACACCTTC
TRBJ1-4 NA TRBV7-3 NA CASSPNGRGSNEKLFF TGTGCCAGCAGCCCAAATGGTCGGGGATCTAATGAAAAACTGTTTTTT